This T cell receptor (beta chain) came from a study of regulatory T cells in long-lasting Graves disease. Time point: newly diagnosed GD, antithyroid drugs for less than 3 months. PBMC-derived RNA was used for the TCR library. CDR1 is SGHRS, CDR2 YFSETQ, per germline. This CDR3 is built from 14 residues. V gave up 2 bases and J gave up 4 bases, with 12 bases separating them. Libraries of TCR beta came from iRepertoire HTBI primers plus Arm-PCR of CDR3 regions. TCRdb analysed the multiplex PCR reads with MiXCR anew, one entry per CDR3 protein. The table has about 430,000 distinct CDR3 sequences, about 15% seen once. The sample was also linked to a second study, of T cells in Graves' hyperthyroidism and ophthalmopathy.

The sequence was obtained from a woman between 40 and 55 years old with Graves disease. The sequences come from peripheral blood mononuclear cells (PBMCs), collected at new diagnosis, from a patient treated with antithyroid drugs. The chain is built from TRBV5-1 and TRBJ1-1, with D possibly being TRBD1 (5 bases). CDR3 region: CASSLRTGTTEAFF. The CDR3 nucleotides read TGCGCCAGCAGCTTACGCACCGGGACCACTGAAGCTTTCTTT.